This entry is about one T cell receptor (beta chain). Many counts were recorded for this clonotype. No antigen is known for it. Base qualities are not provided; no much larger clone lies one nucleotide away. V was cut back by 3 bases and J by 4 bases, leaving a gap of 9 bases between them. From its cysteine to its phenylalanine, the CDR3 spans 14 amino acids. Just the 42-base CDR3 DNA is kept, in frame starting at base 1. In the germline V gene, CDR1 corresponds to MDHEN and CDR2 to SYDVKM. The data derive from a study of regulatory T cells in long-lasting Graves disease (TCRdb year 2021). Concerning the study at large: In the newly diagnosed Graves' disease group, patients had been taking antithyroid drugs for less than 3 months. Peripheral blood TCR sequencing and RNA sequencing compared persistent Graves' disease patients with newly diagnosed Graves' disease patients. The study took place in China and was registered as a clinical trial. A total of about 33 samples underwent TCR sequencing, from 13 patients with persistent Graves' disease and some 20 patients with newly diagnosed Graves' disease.

The research as a whole found: Compared with newly diagnosed patients, persistent Graves' disease patients had lower TCR Shannon entropy and fewer highly expanded clones, which suggests clonal expansion. The study examined only peripheral blood because the primary lesion, thyroid tissue, could not be accessed. A larger number of public clonotypes was shared among persistent patients (fewer than 3,000) than among newly diagnosed patients (around 890). Preferential use of TRBV28, TRBJ1-2 and TRBJ2-5 was observed in persistent disease, whereas TRBV20-1 and TRBJ2-1 were favored in newly diagnosed disease. The authors acknowledged the small sample size as a limitation that may reduce accuracy. Only the TCR beta chain was sequenced and analyzed.

The library was produced with multiplex PCR. The sequencing machine was an Illumina HiSeq 4000. iRepertoire HTBI primers and Arm-PCR amplification of CDR3 regions were used to construct TCR beta libraries. Before sequencing, the PCR products underwent gel purification. The authors' analysis ran thus. Gene usage analysis of CDR3 amino acid clonotypes used the roughly 60 TRBV and 14 TRBJ segments found across samples. COPE and FqMerger were used to merge the filtered high-quality paired reads into contigs. Contigs were aligned with BLAST to IMGT TRBV, TRBD and TRBJ reference genes, and CDR3 was defined per IMGT. Highly expanded clones were defined as clonotypes with a frequency above 0.1%. Shannon entropy was used to measure repertoire diversity, and the Gini coefficient was used to measure V-J evenness. Clonotypes shared by more than one individual were considered public. Through fastp at Q25 and MiXCR, TCRdb rebuilt clones from the public reads, retaining in-frame beta chains. Each CDR3 protein appears once, grouped with its most common genes and DNA. In this record, the V and J calls reflect TCRdb's handling and not the investigators' own analysis. The sample yields about 240,000 distinct CDR3 sequences; just over 20% were counted once. Jointly, the top ten make up around 13% of the sample.

This specimen's time point label, per the study, means: newly diagnosed GD, antithyroid drugs for less than 3 months. RNA was extracted from PBMCs in TRIzol for both TCR sequencing and RNA sequencing. The diagnosis of Graves' disease followed American Thyroid Association guidelines. Recruitment of patients was carried out at an endocrinology department in Xi'an, China. From each patient, 8 to 10 milliliters of peripheral blood was collected into an EDTA anticoagulant tube. Ficoll Paque Plus density gradient separation was used to isolate PBMCs, and no further T cell sorting was done. An Agilent 2100 Bioanalyzer and agarose gel were used to check RNA quality, and a NanoDrop 2000 was used to measure RNA concentration.

Sequenced here: peripheral blood mononuclear cells (PBMCs), sampled at new diagnosis, from a patient treated with antithyroid drugs. The sequence links TRBV28 to TRBJ1-4; the D gene identity is not certain. The TCR sequence derives from a female donor with Graves disease. The CDR3 region has the sequence CASSFFVLNEKLFF. The DNA sequence is given as TGTGCCAGCAGTTTCTTTGTCCTTAATGAAAAACTGTTTTTT.